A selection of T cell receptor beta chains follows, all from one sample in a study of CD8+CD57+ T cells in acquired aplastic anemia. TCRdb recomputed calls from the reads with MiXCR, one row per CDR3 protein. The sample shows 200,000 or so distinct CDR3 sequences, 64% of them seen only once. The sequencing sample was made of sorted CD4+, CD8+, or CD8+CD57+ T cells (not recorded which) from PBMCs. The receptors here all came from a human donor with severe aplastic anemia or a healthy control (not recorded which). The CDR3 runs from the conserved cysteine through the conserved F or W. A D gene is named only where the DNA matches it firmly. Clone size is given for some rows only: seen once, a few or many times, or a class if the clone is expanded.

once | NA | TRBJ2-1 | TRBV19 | TGTGCCAGTAGAGATCTAGCCGGGTCGGATGAGCAGTTCTTC | CASRDLAGSDEQFF
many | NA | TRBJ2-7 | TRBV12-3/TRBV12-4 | TGTGCCAGCACCGACGACTCCTACGAGCAGTACTTC | CASTDDSYEQYF
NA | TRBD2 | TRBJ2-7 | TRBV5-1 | TGTGCCAGCAGCTTAAGGGATACTAGCGGGGGGATCTTC | CASSLRDTSGGIF
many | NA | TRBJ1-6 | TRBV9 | TGTGCCAGCAGCGGAGAAGCAGGCCCGGGAGGCGATTCACCCCTCCACTTT | CASSGEAGPGGDSPLHF
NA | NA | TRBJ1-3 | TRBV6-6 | TGTGCCAGCAGTGAAGACGGTTCCTCTGGAAACACCATATATTTT | CASSEDGSSGNTIYF
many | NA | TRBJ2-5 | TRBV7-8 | TGTGCCAGCAGCCCCTGGGGCAGCGTCCAAGAGACCCAGTACTTC | CASSPWGSVQETQYF
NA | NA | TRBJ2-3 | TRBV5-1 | TGCGCCAGCAGCTTGGCGGGGATTGGCGGGATTAGCACAGATACGCAGTATTTT | CASSLAGIGGISTDTQYF
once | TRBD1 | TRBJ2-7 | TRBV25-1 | TGTGCCAGCAGCGCATCCTCCGGGACAGGGGCCTACGAGCAGTACTTC | CASSASSGTGAYEQYF
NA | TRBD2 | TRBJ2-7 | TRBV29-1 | TGCAGCGTCGGACTAGCGGGAGTGCTTGACGAGCAGTACTTC | CSVGLAGVLDEQYF
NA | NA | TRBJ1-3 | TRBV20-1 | TGCAGTGCTAGATCCAACTCTGGAAACACCATATATTTT | CSARSNSGNTIYF
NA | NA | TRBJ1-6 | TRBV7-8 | TGTGCCAGCAGCTTAGACATAATTCAGCCCCTCCACTTT | CASSLDIIQPLHF
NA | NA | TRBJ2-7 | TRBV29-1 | TGCAGCGTCGTCACAGGGCAGTCCTACGAGCAGGACTTC | CSVVTGQSYEQDF
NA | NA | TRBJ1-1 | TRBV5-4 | TGTGCCAGCAGCTTCTTTGGTGAGAACACTGAAGCTTTCTTT | CASSFFGENTEAFF
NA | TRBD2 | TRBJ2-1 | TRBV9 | TGTGCCAGCAGCGGACTAGCGGGGGCCGAGCAGTTCTTC | CASSGLAGAEQFF